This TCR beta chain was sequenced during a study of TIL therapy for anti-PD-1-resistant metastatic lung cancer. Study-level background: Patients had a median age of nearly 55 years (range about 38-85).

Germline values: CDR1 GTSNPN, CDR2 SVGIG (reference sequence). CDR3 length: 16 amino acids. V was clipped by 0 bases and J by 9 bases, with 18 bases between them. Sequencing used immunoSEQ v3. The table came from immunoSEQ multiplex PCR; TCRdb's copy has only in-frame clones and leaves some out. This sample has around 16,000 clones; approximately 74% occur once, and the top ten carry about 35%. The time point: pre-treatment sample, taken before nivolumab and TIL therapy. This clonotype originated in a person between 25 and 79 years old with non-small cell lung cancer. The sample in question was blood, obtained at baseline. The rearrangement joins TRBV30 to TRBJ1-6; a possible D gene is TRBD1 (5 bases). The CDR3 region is CAWSVSGGVGFSPLHF. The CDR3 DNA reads TGTGCCTGGAGTGTAAGTGGGGGGGTAGGGTTTTCACCCCTCCACTTT.